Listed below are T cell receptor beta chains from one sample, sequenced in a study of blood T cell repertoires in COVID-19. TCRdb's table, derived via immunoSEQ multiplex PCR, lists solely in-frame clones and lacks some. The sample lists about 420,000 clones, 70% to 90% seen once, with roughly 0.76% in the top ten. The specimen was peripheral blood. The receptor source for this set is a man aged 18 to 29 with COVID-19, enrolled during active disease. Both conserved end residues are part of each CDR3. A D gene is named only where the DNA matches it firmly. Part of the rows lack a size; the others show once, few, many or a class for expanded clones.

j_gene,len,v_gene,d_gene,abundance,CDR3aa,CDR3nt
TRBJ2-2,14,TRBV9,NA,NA,CASSVVLNTGELFF,TGTGCCAGCAGCGTAGTGCTAAACACCGGGGAGCTGTTTTTT
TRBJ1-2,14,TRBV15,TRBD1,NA,CATSRDRVPYGYTF,TGTGCCACCAGCCGGGACAGGGTTCCTTATGGCTACACCTTC
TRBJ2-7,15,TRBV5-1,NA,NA,CASSFRPTASYEQYF,TGCGCCAGCAGCTTCCGACCGACAGCCTCCTACGAGCAGTACTTC
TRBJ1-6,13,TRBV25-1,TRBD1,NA,CASKEQGNSPLHF,TGTGCCAGCAAGGAACAGGGGAATTCACCCCTCCACTTT
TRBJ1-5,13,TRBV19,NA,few,CASSIDRGQPQHF,TGTGCCAGTAGTATAGACAGGGGTCAGCCCCAGCATTTT
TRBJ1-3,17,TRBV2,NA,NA,CASSGGRVAASGNTIYF,TGTGCCAGCAGTGGAGGCAGGGTGGCTGCCTCTGGAAACACCATATATTTT
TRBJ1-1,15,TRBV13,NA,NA,CASSSEGGLGAEAFF,TGTGCCAGCAGCTCGGAGGGGGGGCTAGGGGCTGAAGCTTTCTTT
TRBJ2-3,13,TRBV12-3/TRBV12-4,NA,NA,CASRRDSTDTQYF,TGTGCCAGCAGGCGGGACTCCACAGATACGCAGTATTTT
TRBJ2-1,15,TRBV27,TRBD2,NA,CASGLAGKQPNEQFF,TGTGCCAGCGGACTAGCGGGAAAACAACCCAATGAGCAGTTCTTC
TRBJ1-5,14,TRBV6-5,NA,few,CASRTRGSNQPQHF,TGTGCCAGCAGGACCAGGGGAAGCAATCAGCCCCAGCATTTT
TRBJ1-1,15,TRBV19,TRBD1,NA,CASNPLTGGGTEAFF,TGTGCCAGTAACCCACTGACAGGGGGAGGTACTGAAGCTTTCTTT
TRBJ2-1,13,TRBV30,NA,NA,CASSSSSYNEQFF,TGTGCCTCCTCCTCGAGCTCCTACAATGAGCAGTTCTTC
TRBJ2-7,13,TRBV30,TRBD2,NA,CAWSAGGTGEQYF,TGTGCCTGGAGTGCGGGAGGGACCGGGGAGCAGTACTTC
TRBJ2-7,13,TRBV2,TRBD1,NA,CASRTTGVGEQYF,TGTGCCAGCAGGACGACAGGGGTTGGCGAGCAGTACTTC
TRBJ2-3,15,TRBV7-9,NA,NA,CASSPGPGGTDTQYF,TGTGCCAGCAGCCCAGGCCCAGGGGGCACAGATACGCAGTATTTT
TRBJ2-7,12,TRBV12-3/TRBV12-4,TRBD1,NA,CASSGDSYEQYF,TGTGCCAGCAGCGGGGACAGCTACGAGCAGTACTTC
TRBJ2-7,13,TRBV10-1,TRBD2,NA,CASSAASGNEQYF,TGCGCCAGCAGTGCGGCTAGCGGCAACGAGCAGTACTTC
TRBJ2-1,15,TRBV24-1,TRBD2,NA,CATSGPGLATDEQFF,TGTGCCACCAGTGGGCCGGGACTAGCCACAGATGAGCAGTTCTTC
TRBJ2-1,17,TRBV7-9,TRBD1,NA,CASSLVVVRDRGNEQFF,TGTGCCAGCAGCTTAGTTGTTGTAAGGGACAGGGGAAATGAGCAGTTCTTC
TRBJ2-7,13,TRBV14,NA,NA,CASSHSLGGGQYF,TGTGCCAGCAGCCACTCCTTAGGGGGGGGCCAGTACTTC
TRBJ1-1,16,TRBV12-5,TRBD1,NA,CASGHRQGRMNTEAFF,TGTGCTAGTGGTCACCGACAGGGGCGCATGAACACTGAAGCTTTCTTT
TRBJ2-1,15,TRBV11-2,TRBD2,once,CASSLTSGGDNEQFF,TGTGCCAGCAGCCTGACTAGCGGGGGGGACAATGAGCAGTTCTTC
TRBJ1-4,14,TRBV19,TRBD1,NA,CASSADRGTEKLFF,TGTGCCAGTAGTGCGGACAGGGGGACTGAAAAACTGTTTTTT
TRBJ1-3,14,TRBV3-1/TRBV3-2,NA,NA,CASSTTDAGNTIYF,TGTGCCAGCAGCACGACAGACGCTGGAAACACCATATATTTT
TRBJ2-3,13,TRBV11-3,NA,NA,CASSSPSTDTQYF,TGTGCCAGCAGCTCCCCGAGCACAGATACGCAGTATTTT
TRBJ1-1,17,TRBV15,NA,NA,CATSRELADIMNTEAFF,TGTGCCACCAGCAGAGAGCTGGCAGACATTATGAACACTGAAGCTTTCTTT
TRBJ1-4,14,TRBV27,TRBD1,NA,CASSPRDSIEKLFF,TGTGCCAGCAGTCCTCGGGACAGTATTGAAAAACTGTTTTTT
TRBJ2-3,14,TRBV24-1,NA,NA,CATSDWVGEFAQYF,TGTGCCACCAGTGATTGGGTCGGAGAATTTGCTCAGTATTTT
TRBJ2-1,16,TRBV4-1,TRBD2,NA,CASSQVQAGAHNEQFF,TGCGCCAGCAGCCAAGTTCAAGCGGGGGCGCACAATGAGCAGTTCTTC
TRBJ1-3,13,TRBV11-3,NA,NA,CASSGDFGNTIYF,TGTGCCAGCAGCGGAGACTTTGGAAACACCATATATTTT
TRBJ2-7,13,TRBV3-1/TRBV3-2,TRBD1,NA,CASSLRQGNEQYF,TGTGCCAGCAGCCTAAGACAGGGGAACGAGCAGTACTTC